This T cell receptor (beta chain) comes out of a study of spatial heterogeneity in lung cancer. Study-level points and caveats: The appearance of ubiquitous expanded tumor TCRs in blood was greater at resection than follow-up.

Time point noted: sample taken at primary tumor resection. Samples came from roughly 75 TRACERx patients with untreated early-stage lung cancer. Without sorting, whole RNA was sequenced from tumor, nontumor lung or frozen PBMC. A distinct unique molecular identifier was carried by each TCR cDNA molecule. From the 5' RACE reads, TCRdb called clonotypes with MiXCR, one entry per CDR3 protein. The top ten hold roughly 45% of the sample, which has approximately 40,000 distinct CDR3 sequences, around 7% seen once. Worth noting for this clonotype: Antigen: not known.

In germline, CDR1 is MNHNY, CDR2 SVGAGI (reference sequence). The germline V and J ends were trimmed by 6 bases and 2 bases, with 8 bases remaining between them. The CDR3 loop spans 13 amino acids. The chain has TRBV6-6 and TRBJ2-1; D is ambiguous. The source of this sequence is a female donor with early-stage non-small cell lung cancer. Sequences were derived from PBMCs, sampled at surgery. The CDR3 region has the DNA TGTGCCAGCAGCGGGTATCCCTACAATGAGCAGTTCTTC. As protein: CASSGYPYNEQFF.